This T cell receptor (beta chain) was obtained from a study of CD8 T cells in ankylosing spondylitis. There are many counts of this clonotype. The antigen is undetermined. The junction departs from germline at one end; a sequencing error may be responsible. Germline loops: CDR1 SGDLS, CDR2 YYNGEE. The CDR3 loop spans 15 amino acids. Findings and caveats of the study: Matched ankylosing spondylitis synovial fluid reportedly contained a significantly enriched population of disease-linked clones. In ankylosing spondylitis blood, a motif of roughly 8 highly homologous TCR beta variants appeared characteristic. Relatively scarce in peripheral blood, disease-linked clones were CD8+.

TCR beta libraries were made by quantitative 5'-RACE with molecular barcodes. TCRdb fed the 5' RACE reads into MiXCR, producing one record per CDR3 protein. The sample shows tens of thousands of distinct CDR3 sequences, 2% to 3% of them seen only once. The sequence derives from a female donor with ankylosing spondylitis or in good health (not recorded which). Material: blood, either unsorted or a sorted T cell fraction (not recorded which). The chain carries TRBV9 and TRBJ1-1; D is unresolved. The CDR3 loop reads CASGLQDPLNTEAFF. In DNA form, the CDR3 reads TGTGCCAGCGGTCTCCAGGATCCCTTGAATACTGAAGCTTTCTTT. The full variable domain, its missing parts supplied by reference TRBV9 and TRBJ1-1, is DSGVTQTPKHLITATGQRVTLRCSPRSGDLSVYWYQQSLDQGLQFLIQYYNGEERAKGNILERFSAQQFPDLHSELNLSSLELGDSALYFCASGLQDPLNTEAFFGQGTRLTVV.